The T cell receptor beta chain described here comes from a study of blood T cell repertoires in COVID-19. Study-level background: The origin of the acute and convalescent COVID-19 samples was the United States, Italy and Spain. Sample material is recorded as cDNA or gDNA derived from T cells, B-cell-depleted T cells, or PBMCs.

Libraries were prepared by immunoSEQ multiplex PCR; TCRdb keeps only in-frame clonotypes and omits some of them. The sample has approximately 260,000 clones; approximately 84% are singletons. Remarks on this clone: The same CDR3 arises from other DNA sequences in this sample as well.

Germline-derived CDR1 and CDR2 are SGHRS and YFSETQ. Germline trimming cut 5 bases from V and 2 bases from J; bases unmatched to any gene: 6. The CDR3 extends over 14 amino acids. J is TRBJ2-5 and V is TRBV5-1, with 7 bases fitting TRBD2. Material: peripheral blood. The clonotype was recovered from a human donor in a cohort sampled during active COVID-19. CDR3: CASRAGGYQETQYF. CDR3 sequence (DNA): TGCGCCAGCAGGGCCGGGGGGTATCAAGAGACCCAGTACTTC.